The 27 T cell receptor beta chains below all came from one sample that was sequenced in a study of T cells in Graves' hyperthyroidism and ophthalmopathy (dated by TCRdb to the late 2010s). The receptor library was made with multiplex PCR. Sequencing instrument: Illumina HiSeq 2000. TCR beta CDR3 regions were amplified from RNA transcripts. For the first round of RT-PCR on the TCR CDR3, the HTBI primer set was used together with the Qiagen OneStep RT-PCR kit. TCRdb ran its own pipeline on the public reads, namely fastp trimming at Q25 and MiXCR clone calling, and kept in-frame beta chains. Rows merge per CDR3 protein into single entries with the most common DNA and genes. The table for this sample lists 640,000 or so distinct CDR3 sequences; around 15% of them were counted only once. The top ten constitute 3.5% to 4.5% of the sample. The specimen was blood. The receptor set was obtained from a middle-aged woman with Graves' ophthalmopathy.

This clonotype appeared many times. The CDR3 DNA is TGCAGTGCTAGAGGGGAAAGCTCCTACGAGCAGTACTTC. Translated: CSARGESSYEQYF. This sequence joins TRBV20-1 and TRBJ2-7; no reliable D call. Trimming shortened V by 1 base and J by 0 bases, and 7 bases separated the two germline ends. Germline CDR1 reads DFQATT; CDR2 reads SNEGSKA (reference sequence). The CDR3 runs to 13 residues.

The J gene is TRBJ1-1, the V gene TRBV18; D is perhaps TRBD1 (5 bases). The CDR3 is made up of 13 amino acids. V was clipped by 3 bases and J by 8 bases, with 13 bases between them. Germline lookup yields CDR1 KGHSH and CDR2 LQKENI. CDR3 sequence: CASSPSPGVEAFF. The CDR3 nucleotides read TGTGCCAGCTCACCCTCCCCGGGGGTAGAAGCTTTCTTT. Full variable domain (outside the CDR3, taken from reference TRBV18 and TRBJ1-1): NAGVMQNPRHLVRRRGQEARLRCSPMKGHSHVYWYRQLPEEGLKFMVYLQKENIIDESGMPKERFSAEFPKEGPSILRIQQVVRGDSAAYFCASSPSPGVEAFFGQGTRLTVV.

In its sample, this clonotype was seen many times. The junction does not match germline at one end; this may be a read error. V is TRBV12-3 or TRBV12-4 and J is TRBJ2-5, with 7 bases fitting TRBD2. The CDR3 is 20 residues long. Written as DNA, the CDR3 is TGTGCCAGCAGTTCGATAAAGCGGGACGACGAGCCCTCGTGGCAAGAGGCCCAGTACTTC. Its translation: CASSSIKRDDEPSWQEAQYF.

This clonotype was counted many times. The V gene is TRBV28, the J gene TRBJ2-7; 9 nucleotides match TRBD2. CDR1 is MDHEN and CDR2 is SYDVKM in the germline V gene. The CDR3 totals 15 residues. Trimming removed 1 base from V and 4 bases from J; junction bases left unmatched: 5. CDR3 protein: CASSLSLAGAYEQYF. The CDR3 region has the DNA TGTGCCAGCAGTTTATCCTTAGCGGGGGCTTACGAGCAGTACTTC.

In its sample, this clonotype was seen many times. This chain connects TRBV13 to TRBJ2-5; 12 bases agree with TRBD2. The V segment lost 5 bases and the J segment 0 bases; nucleotides outside the gene matches: 10. Germline lookup yields CDR1 PRHDT and CDR2 FYEKMQ (reference sequence). The CDR3 totals 18 residues. The CDR3 reads CASSTWTSGTLYQETQYF. In DNA, the CDR3 is TGTGCCAGCAGCACATGGACTAGCGGGACCTTGTACCAAGAGACCCAGTACTTC.

The table lists this clonotype with many counts. The V call is TRBV13, the J call TRBJ1-2; D call uncertain. The V gene's germline CDR1 is PRHDT and CDR2 FYEKMQ (reference sequence). The CDR3 totals 13 residues. Trimming left V 3 bases short and J 4 bases short, with 9 bases between. The CDR3 sequence is CASSFRYSYGYTF. CDR3 coding DNA: TGTGCCAGCAGCTTTAGGTACAGCTATGGCTACACCTTC.

There are many counts of this clonotype. The chain joins TRBV20-1 to TRBJ2-7; D may be TRBD2 (7 bases). There are 13 residues in the CDR3. The V end was cut by 4 bases, the J end by 2 bases, with 12 bases between. Germline V gene sequence: CDR1 DFQATT, CDR2 SNEGSKA (reference sequence). The CDR3: CSATRGGAYEQYF. In nucleotides, the CDR3 is TGCAGTGCTACCCGAGGGGGGGCCTACGAGCAGTACTTC.

As for this clonotype: The conserved closing phenylalanine or tryptophan is absent in this CDR3, likely reflecting a read error. The chain joins TRBV19 to TRBJ1-5; 7 positions agree with TRBD1. Germline-derived CDR1 and CDR2 are LNHDA and SQIVND (reference sequence). CDR3 size: 15 residues. V lost 5 bases, J lost 7 bases, and 11 bases stayed unmatched. The CDR3 loop reads CASSHGRGPGQPQHL. DNA of the CDR3: TGTGCCAGTAGTCATGGGAGGGGGCCGGGACAGCCCCAGCATCTT.

In its sample, this clonotype was seen many times. The chain uses TRBV12-3 or TRBV12-4 and TRBJ2-7; 8 bases are a match to TRBD1. Trimming at V came to 3 bases and at J to 2 bases, leaving 3 bases not matched to a gene. This CDR3 contains 14 residues. The DNA for the CDR3 is TGTGCCAGCAGTTTCGACAGGGGTACCTACGAGCAGTACTTC. Amino acid sequence: CASSFDRGTYEQYF.

This clonotype was seen repeatedly, ten times or more. The rearrangement uses TRBV2 and TRBJ1-1; TRBD1 is a possible D gene (5 bases). Trimming stripped 11 bases from V and 5 bases from J, with 12 bases between. The CDR3 sequence is 11 residues long. CDR1 is SNHLY, CDR2 FYNNEI, per germline. CDR3 residues: CALGRGTEAFF. Written as DNA, the CDR3 is TGTGCCCTCGGGAGGGGAACTGAAGCTTTCTTT. The entire variable domain, with the rest obtained from reference TRBV2 and TRBJ1-1, is as follows: EPEVTQTPSHQVTQMGQEVILRCVPISNHLYFYWYRQILGQKVEFLVSFYNNEISEKSEIFDDQFSVERPDGSNFTLKIRSTKLEDSAMYFCALGRGTEAFFGQGTRLTVV.

This clonotype occurred many times. The V and J genes are TRBV12-3 or TRBV12-4 and TRBJ2-4; D call uncertain. Trimming took 0 bases from V and 10 from J, leaving 10 bases between them. The CDR3 is 13 amino acids. The DNA for the CDR3 is TGTGCCAGCAGTTTAGCGGGCGTCAGGATTCAGTACTTC. As protein: CASSLAGVRIQYF.

This clonotype was counted ten times or more. The chain joins TRBV19 to TRBJ1-2; TRBD1 matches 8 bases. This CDR3 is built from 13 residues. CDR1 LNHDA and CDR2 SQIVND come from the germline V gene (reference sequence). The J segment lost 6 bases and the V segment lost 6 bases, leaving 6 bases of the junction unmatched. CDR3 region: CASSARGLDGYTF. CDR3 in DNA: TGTGCCAGTAGCGCCAGGGGGCTCGATGGCTACACCTTC. Full variable domain (outside the CDR3, taken from reference TRBV19 and TRBJ1-2): DGGITQSPKYLFRKEGQNVTLSCEQNLNHDAMYWYRQDPGQGLRLIYYSQIVNDFQKGDIAEGYSVSREKKESFPLTVTSAQKNPTAFYLCASSARGLDGYTFGSGTRLTVV.

This sequence joins TRBV28 and TRBJ1-5; tentatively, D is TRBD1 (5 bases). The CDR3 covers 15 residues. Germline loops: CDR1 MDHEN, CDR2 SYDVKM. With 6 bases removed from V and 0 bases from J, the gap between germline ends came to 12 bases. CDR3 coding DNA: TGTGCCAGCAGCGATACAGGTTATAGCAATCAGCCCCAGCATTTT. Encoded protein: CASSDTGYSNQPQHF.

The V gene is TRBV7-6, the J gene TRBJ1-1; 7 nucleotides line up with TRBD1. The CDR3 loop spans 15 amino acids. The V segment lost 5 bases and the J segment 3 bases; nucleotides outside the gene matches: 9. The germline gives CDR1 SGHVS, CDR2 FNYEAQ. The CDR3 reads CASSLKTGSYTEAFF. The CDR3 DNA follows: TGTGCCAGCAGCCTCAAGACAGGGTCGTACACTGAAGCTTTCTTT.

The gene calls are TRBV7-8 and TRBJ2-2, with D perhaps matching TRBD1 (6 bases). The germline CDR1 and CDR2 sequences are SGHVS and FQNEAQ. The V gene lost 5 bases and the J gene lost 1 base, with 11 bases spanning the gap. The CDR3 runs to 15 residues. The CDR3 sequence: CASSLEGQNTGELFF. CDR3 coding DNA: TGTGCCAGCAGCCTTGAGGGACAGAACACCGGGGAGCTGTTTTTT.

A word on this clonotype: This may be a read error, as it is one base from a much larger clone. This chain links TRBV6-2 or TRBV6-3 with TRBJ2-7; no clear D gene. Trimming shortened V by 2 bases and J by 3 bases, and 5 bases separated the two germline ends. The CDR3 has 12 amino acids. CDR1 and CDR2 from the germline V gene are MNHEY and SVGEGT. The chain's CDR3 is CASSYMSYEQYF. CDR3 DNA: TGTGCCAGCAGTTACATGAGCTACGAGCAGTACTTC.

The sample holds many counts of this clonotype. CDR3 bases: TGTGCCATCAGTGTAACCGGGACAGACAACACTGAAGCTTTCTTT. This sequence encodes CAISVTGTDNTEAFF. The chain combines TRBV10-3 with TRBJ1-1, with TRBD1 matching 7 bases. The germline gives CDR1 ENHRY, CDR2 SYGVKD. The V and J ends lost 4 bases and 2 bases, in that order; junction bases with no gene match: 7. There are 15 residues in the CDR3.

This clonotype came up many times. The gene calls are TRBV6-1 and TRBJ1-5, with a tentative D call TRBD1 (6 bases). With 5 bases removed from V and 5 bases from J, the gap between germline ends came to 16 bases. Germline assignment: CDR1 MNHNS and CDR2 SASEGT. CDR3 size: 15 residues. The CDR3, as DNA: TGTGCCAGCAGTCGCGGACAGCCAGTTTATCAGCCCCAGCATTTT. As protein: CASSRGQPVYQPQHF.

In this sample, this clonotype turned up a few times. The V call is TRBV18, the J call TRBJ1-1; 12 bases fit TRBD1. The CDR3 contains 13 residues. The germline V gene encodes CDR1 KGHSH and CDR2 LQKENI. Unmatched junction bases numbered 5, after V lost 5 bases and J lost 10 bases. CDR3 nucleotide sequence: TGTGCCAGCTCATCGGGACAGGGGGCGGGAGCTTTCTTT. Its protein is CASSSGQGAGAFF.

This clonotype was recorded many times. This chain links TRBV7-6 with TRBJ1-1; D gene uncertain. V lost 1 base to trimming and J lost 10 bases, with 13 bases between them. The CDR3 contains 13 residues. From germline, CDR1 is SGHVS and CDR2 FNYEAQ. CDR3 amino acids: CASSLGIGRVAFF. CDR3 DNA sequence: TGTGCCAGCAGCTTAGGAATCGGGAGGGTAGCTTTCTTT.

This clonotype occurred many times. J is TRBJ1-2 and V is TRBV2; D not certain. The CDR3 consists of 13 residues. CDR1 is SNHLY and CDR2 is FYNNEI in the germline V gene. Trimming removed 8 bases from V and 2 bases from J, with 12 bases in between. The chain's CDR3 is CASEPGPNYGYTF. In DNA form, the CDR3 reads TGTGCCAGCGAGCCTGGGCCCAACTATGGCTACACCTTC.

The chain joins TRBV12-3 or TRBV12-4 to TRBJ1-1; D gene ambiguous. V lost 5 bases, J lost 0 bases, and 13 bases lay in between. This CDR3 comprises 15 residues. The CDR3, as DNA: TGTGCCAGCAGTCCAAGTCTAGGGATGAACACTGAAGCTTTCTTT. It codes for CASSPSLGMNTEAFF.

V and J are TRBV18 and TRBJ1-2, with 8 bases identical to TRBD1. The CDR3 is made up of 17 amino acids. Germline CDR1 is KGHSH and CDR2 is LQKENI. V shed 4 bases, J shed 9 bases, and the junction held 19 bases outside the gene matches. Here the CDR3 DNA reads TGTGCCAGCTCACTTAATATTGGGACAGGAGTTCTGGAAAGCTACACCTTC. Protein product: CASSLNIGTGVLESYTF.

This clonotype was detected many times. The chain links TRBV6-2 or TRBV6-3 to TRBJ1-2; 7 nucleotides agree with TRBD1. The CDR3 consists of 15 residues. CDR1 is MNHEY and CDR2 is SVGEGT in the germline V gene. The V and J ends lost 6 bases and 4 bases, in that order; junction bases with no gene match: 11. For the CDR3, the DNA is TGTGCCAGCAGGGCGTCCGGGACAGACCTCTATGGCTACACCTTC. Its translation is CASRASGTDLYGYTF.

This sequence joins TRBV5-1 and TRBJ1-3; the match to TRBD1 covers 7 bases. The V gene end was trimmed by 5 bases and the J gene end by 7 bases; junction bases not matched to a gene: 3. CDR1 and CDR2 (germline): SGHRS, YFSETQ. This CDR3 spans 12 amino acids. The CDR3 here is CASRGQMNTIYF. The CDR3 DNA reads as TGCGCCAGCAGGGGACAGATGAACACCATATATTTT.

This clonotype was seen at least ten times. The J gene is TRBJ2-5, the V gene TRBV28; TRBD1 or TRBD2 may be the D gene (5 bases each). Per germline, CDR1 MDHEN and CDR2 SYDVKM. This CDR3 is built from 15 residues. V lost 5 bases and J lost 7, with 20 bases in between. Written as DNA, the CDR3 is TGTGCCAGCAGTCTCGGGGCGCAGGGCCGGAGGACCCAGTACTTC. It encodes CASSLGAQGRRTQYF.

This clonotype was detected many times. The chain employs TRBV19 and TRBJ1-2; 7 bases match TRBD1. Trimming took 4 bases from V and 4 from J; bases not matched to a gene: 6. The CDR3 extends over 14 amino acids. The germline CDR1 and CDR2 sequences are LNHDA and SQIVND (reference sequence). CDR3 coding DNA: TGTGCCAGTAGTACTCGACAGGGCATCTATGGCTACACCTTC. It specifies CASSTRQGIYGYTF.